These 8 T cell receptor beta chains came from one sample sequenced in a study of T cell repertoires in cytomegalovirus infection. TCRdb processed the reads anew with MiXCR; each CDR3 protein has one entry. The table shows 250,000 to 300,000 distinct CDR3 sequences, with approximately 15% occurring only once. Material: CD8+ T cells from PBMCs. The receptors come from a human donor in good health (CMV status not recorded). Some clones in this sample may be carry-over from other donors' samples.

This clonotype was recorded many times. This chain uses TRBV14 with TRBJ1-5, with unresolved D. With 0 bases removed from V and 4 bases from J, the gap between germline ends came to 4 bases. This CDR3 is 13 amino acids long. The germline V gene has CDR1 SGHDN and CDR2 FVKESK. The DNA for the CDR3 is TGTGCCAGCAGCCAAGAGGGAAATCAGCCCCAGCATTTT. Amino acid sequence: CASSQEGNQPQHF.

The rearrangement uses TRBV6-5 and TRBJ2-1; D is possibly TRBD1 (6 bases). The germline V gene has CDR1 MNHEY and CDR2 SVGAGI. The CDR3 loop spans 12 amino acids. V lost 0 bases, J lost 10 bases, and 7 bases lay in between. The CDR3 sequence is CASSYSGQEQFF. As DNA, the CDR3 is TGTGCCAGCAGTTACTCAGGACAGGAGCAGTTCTTC.

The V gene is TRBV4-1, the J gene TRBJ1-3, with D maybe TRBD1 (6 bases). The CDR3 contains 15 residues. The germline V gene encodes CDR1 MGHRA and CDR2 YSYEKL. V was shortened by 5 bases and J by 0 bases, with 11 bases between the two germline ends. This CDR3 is CASSVGAPSGNTIYF. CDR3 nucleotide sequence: TGCGCCAGCAGCGTGGGGGCCCCCTCTGGAAACACCATATATTTT.

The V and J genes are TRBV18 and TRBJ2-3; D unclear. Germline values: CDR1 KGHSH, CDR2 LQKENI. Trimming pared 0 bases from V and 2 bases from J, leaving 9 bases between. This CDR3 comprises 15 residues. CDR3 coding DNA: TGTGCCAGCTCACCACCTGAGATCTCCACAGATACGCAGTATTTT. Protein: CASSPPEISTDTQYF. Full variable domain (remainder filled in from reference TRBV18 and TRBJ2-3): NAGVMQNPRHLVRRRGQEARLRCSPMKGHSHVYWYRQLPEEGLKFMVYLQKENIIDESGMPKERFSAEFPKEGPSILRIQQVVRGDSAAYFCASSPPEISTDTQYFGPGTRLTVL.

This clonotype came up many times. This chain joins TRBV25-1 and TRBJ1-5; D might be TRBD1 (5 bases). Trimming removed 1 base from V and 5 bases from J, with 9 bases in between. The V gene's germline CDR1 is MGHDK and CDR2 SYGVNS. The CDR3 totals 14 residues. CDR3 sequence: CASSEFSGHQPQHF. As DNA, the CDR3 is TGTGCCAGCAGTGAATTCTCAGGGCATCAGCCCCAGCATTTT.

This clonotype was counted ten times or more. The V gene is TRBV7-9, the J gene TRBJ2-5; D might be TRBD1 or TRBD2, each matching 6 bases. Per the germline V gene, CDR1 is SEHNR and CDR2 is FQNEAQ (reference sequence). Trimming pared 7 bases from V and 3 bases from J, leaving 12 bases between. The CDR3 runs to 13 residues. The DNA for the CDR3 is TGTGCCAGCACCCCGGAGGGGGAAGAGACCCAGTACTTC. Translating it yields CASTPEGEETQYF.

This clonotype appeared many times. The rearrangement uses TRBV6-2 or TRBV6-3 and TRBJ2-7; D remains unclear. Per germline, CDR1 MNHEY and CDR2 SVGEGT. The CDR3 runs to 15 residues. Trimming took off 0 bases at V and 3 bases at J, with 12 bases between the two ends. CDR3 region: CASSYSLLGSYEQYF. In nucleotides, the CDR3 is TGTGCCAGCAGTTACTCGTTATTAGGCAGCTACGAGCAGTACTTC.

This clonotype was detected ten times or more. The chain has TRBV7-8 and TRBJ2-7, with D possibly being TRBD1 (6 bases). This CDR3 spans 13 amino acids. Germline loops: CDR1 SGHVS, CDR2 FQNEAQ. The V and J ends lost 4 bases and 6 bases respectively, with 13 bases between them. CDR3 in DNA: TGTGCCAGCAGCTCCTCACAGGGCGGCGAGCAGTACTTC. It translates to CASSSSQGGEQYF.